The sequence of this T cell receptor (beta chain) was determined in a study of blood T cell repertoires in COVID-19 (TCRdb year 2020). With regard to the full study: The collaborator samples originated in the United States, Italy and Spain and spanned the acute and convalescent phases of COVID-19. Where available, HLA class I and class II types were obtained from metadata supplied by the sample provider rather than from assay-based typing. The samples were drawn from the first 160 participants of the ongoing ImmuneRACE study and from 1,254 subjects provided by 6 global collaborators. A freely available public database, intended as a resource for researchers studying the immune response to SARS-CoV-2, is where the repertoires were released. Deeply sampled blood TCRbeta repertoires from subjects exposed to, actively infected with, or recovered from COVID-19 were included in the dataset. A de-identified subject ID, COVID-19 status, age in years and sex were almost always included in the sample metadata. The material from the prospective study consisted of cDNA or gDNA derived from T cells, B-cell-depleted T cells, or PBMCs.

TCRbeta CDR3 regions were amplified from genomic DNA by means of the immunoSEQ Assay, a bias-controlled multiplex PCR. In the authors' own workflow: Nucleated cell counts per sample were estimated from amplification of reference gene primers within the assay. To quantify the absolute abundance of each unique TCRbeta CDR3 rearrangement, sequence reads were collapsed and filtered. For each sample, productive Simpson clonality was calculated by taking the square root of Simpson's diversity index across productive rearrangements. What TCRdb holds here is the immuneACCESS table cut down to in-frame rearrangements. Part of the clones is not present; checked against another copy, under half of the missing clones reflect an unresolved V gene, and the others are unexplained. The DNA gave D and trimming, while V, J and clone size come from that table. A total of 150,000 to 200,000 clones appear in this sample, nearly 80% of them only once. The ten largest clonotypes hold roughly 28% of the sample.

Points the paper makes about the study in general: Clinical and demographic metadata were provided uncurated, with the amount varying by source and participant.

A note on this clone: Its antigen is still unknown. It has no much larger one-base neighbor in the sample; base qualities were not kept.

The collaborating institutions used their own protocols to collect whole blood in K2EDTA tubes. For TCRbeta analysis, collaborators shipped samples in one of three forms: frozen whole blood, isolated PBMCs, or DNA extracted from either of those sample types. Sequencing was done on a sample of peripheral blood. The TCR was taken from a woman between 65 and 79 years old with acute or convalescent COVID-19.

CDR3 loop: CASSGTAYNEQFF. DNA sequence: TGTGCCAGCAGTGGGACAGCTTACAATGAGCAGTTCTTC. The chain joins TRBV2 to TRBJ2-1; the D gene is perhaps TRBD1, from 6 matching bases. From the cysteine up to the phenylalanine, the CDR3 has a length of 13 residues. Only the CDR3 DNA is retained, 39 bases long and in frame from the first base. CDR1 and CDR2, looked up from the germline V gene, are SNHLY and FYNNEI. V gives up 4 bases and J gives up 4 bases, and the segment between their germline ends measures 8 bases.